The clone carrying this T cell receptor beta chain was seen a few times. This specimen comes from a study of T cells after yellow fever vaccination. A universal primer site and UMIs were added as TCR cDNA was made by 5'RACE template switching. A single record per CDR3 protein comes from TCRdb applying MiXCR to the 5' RACE reads. This sample yields a few hundred thousand distinct CDR3 sequences, of which over 10% are seen a single time; 0.4% to 0.65% belongs to the top ten. The V gene lost 4 bases and the J gene lost 0 bases, with 12 bases spanning the gap. Germline CDR1 and CDR2: SGHRS and YFSETQ. The CDR3 is 15 amino acids.

Sequences were derived from CD4+ T cells sorted from PBMCs, sampled 45 days after the yellow fever booster vaccination. The rearrangement links TRBV5-1 to TRBJ2-3; D assignment may be TRBD1 or TRBD2 (5 bases each). The clonotype originates from a man between 25 and 39 years old who received the YFV17D yellow fever vaccine. In nucleotides, the CDR3 is TGCGCCAGCAGCATGGGACGGGTTAGCACAGATACGCAGTATTTT. Translated: CASSMGRVSTDTQYF.